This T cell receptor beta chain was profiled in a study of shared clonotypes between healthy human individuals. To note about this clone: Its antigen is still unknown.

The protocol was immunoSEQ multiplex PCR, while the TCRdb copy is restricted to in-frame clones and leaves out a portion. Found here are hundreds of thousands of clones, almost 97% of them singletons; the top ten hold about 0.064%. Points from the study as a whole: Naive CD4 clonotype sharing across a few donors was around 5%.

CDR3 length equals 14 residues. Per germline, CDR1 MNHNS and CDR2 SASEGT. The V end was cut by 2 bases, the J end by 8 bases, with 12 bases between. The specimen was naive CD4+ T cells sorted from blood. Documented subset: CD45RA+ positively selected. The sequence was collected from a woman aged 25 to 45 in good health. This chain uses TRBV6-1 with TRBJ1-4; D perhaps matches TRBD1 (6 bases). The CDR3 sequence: CASSEHRVNEKLFF. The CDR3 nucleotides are TGTGCCAGCAGTGAACACAGGGTCAACGAAAAACTGTTTTTT.